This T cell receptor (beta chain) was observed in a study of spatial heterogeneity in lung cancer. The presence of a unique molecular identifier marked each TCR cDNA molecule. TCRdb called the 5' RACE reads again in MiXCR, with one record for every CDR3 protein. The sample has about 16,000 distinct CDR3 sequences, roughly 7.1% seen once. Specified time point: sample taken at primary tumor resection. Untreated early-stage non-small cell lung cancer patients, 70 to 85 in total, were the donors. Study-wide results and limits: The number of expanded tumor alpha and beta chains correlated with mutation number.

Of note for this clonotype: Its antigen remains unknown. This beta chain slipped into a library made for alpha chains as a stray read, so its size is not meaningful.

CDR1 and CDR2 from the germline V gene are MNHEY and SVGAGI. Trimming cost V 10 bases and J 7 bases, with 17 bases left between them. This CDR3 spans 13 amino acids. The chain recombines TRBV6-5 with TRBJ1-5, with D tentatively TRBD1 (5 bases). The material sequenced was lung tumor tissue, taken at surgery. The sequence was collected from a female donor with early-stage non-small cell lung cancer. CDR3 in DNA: TGTGCCACCTCCACCGGGGGAGGGCAGCCCCAGCATTTT. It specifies CATSTGGGQPQHF.